The clone carrying this T cell receptor beta chain has a single count. The target antigen is unknown. A deep-level run was used for the assay. The input for sorted-subset replicate PCRs was approximately 210 ng DNA, 25,000 to 35,000 T cell genomes. The table came from immunoSEQ multiplex PCR; TCRdb's copy has only in-frame clones and leaves some out. This sample has approximately 1.9 million clones, with 93% found just once. These data come from a study of shared clonotypes between healthy human individuals. Study-wide findings and caveats: Depth was large, yet rarefaction showed that sorted-subset sequencing was incomplete.

Naive CD8 populations comprised CD45RO-negative cells positively selected for CCR7, excluding terminally differentiated effector memory CD45RA+ cells. Study donors comprised healthy, HIV-negative adults devoid of recent acute infection or vaccination. The receptor was isolated from a man aged 18 to 30 in good health. Some clones in this sample may be carry-over from other donors' samples. Input material: naive CD8+ T cells from PBMCs.

Here the CDR3 reads CSVELGHKYREFF. CDR3 in DNA: TGCAGCGTTGAATTGGGACACAAATACAGGGAGTTCTTC. The chain employs TRBV29-1 and TRBJ2-1, with TRBD1 as a possible D gene (6 bases). The germline V gene has CDR1 SQVTM and CDR2 ANQGSEA. Deletions cut 2 bases from V and 14 bases from J, with 19 bases between. The CDR3 totals 13 residues.